Detailed here is one TCR beta chain. This clonotype was counted between two and nine times. No cognate antigen has been identified for it. One base away there is no much larger clone; base qualities are not given. Spanning cysteine to phenylalanine, the CDR3 consists of 16 amino acids. This entry keeps only the CDR3 DNA: 48 bases, framed from base 1. The germline V gene sets CDR1 to SGHTA and CDR2 to FQGNSA. After removal of 1 base from V and 6 bases from J, the junction retains 7 bases not matched to a gene. The sample originates from a study of T cells in Graves' hyperthyroidism and ophthalmopathy (dated by TCRdb to about 2019). Context from the whole study: Peripheral blood was collected at initial diagnosis, before any treatment. In six Graves' hyperthyroidism patients, the study also compared T-cell repertoires from thyroid tissue with T-cell repertoires from blood. To identify TCR V-J signatures that set the groups apart, the researchers used a discovery cohort of about a hundred patients, made up of under 50 with Graves' ophthalmopathy and about 60 with stable Graves' hyperthyroidism. After sampling, hyperthyroidism patients received methimazole starting at 30 mg daily, and ophthalmopathy patients received high-dose intravenous methylprednisolone. According to the paper, TCR Vbeta CDR3 sequencing was carried out on 135 peripheral blood samples, which came from 40 to 45 ophthalmopathy, fewer than 80 hyperthyroidism and approximately 17 progressor patients. The 100 discovery patients were randomly split 7:3 into training and test sets. An independent validation cohort of fewer than 20 hyperthyroidism patients and about 15 patients who later progressed to ophthalmopathy tested prospective prediction of ophthalmopathy.

Broader findings and caveats from the paper: Most expanded thyroid clonotypes (frequency above 0.001) were also detected in blood, suggesting blood repertoires may reflect thyroid immune responses. During validation, the model predicted progression to ophthalmopathy a median of about 5.9 months ahead of onset, with roughly 65% sensitivity and 72.22% specificity. No statistical method was used to set the sample size in advance, and investigators knew the group allocation. A 13 V-J signature model separated ophthalmopathy from stable hyperthyroidism, with about 88% sensitivity and 81.08% specificity in cross-validation and 80%/75% in testing.

Ophthalmopathy patients had moderately to severely active disease, with a Clinical Activity Score of 3 or more, a NOSPECS grade of 4 or more, and a disease duration of less than 3 months. Patients with uncontrolled infections, other autoimmune diseases, pregnancy or lactation were excluded. Clinical symptoms, serum thyroxine and TRAb, thyroid ultrasound, and orbital computed tomography formed the basis for the diagnoses. PBMCs were separated from under 11 ml of fresh peripheral blood using Ficoll-Paque density gradient centrifugation. Total RNA was extracted with Trizol reagent, and quality was checked on an Agilent 2100 Bioanalyzer. TCR beta CDR3 regions were amplified from RNA transcripts. A first-round RT-PCR of the TCR CDR3 used the HTBI primer set with the Qiagen OneStep RT-PCR kit. A second multiplex PCR round built the libraries, followed by size selection and purification. The libraries were sequenced on an Illumina HiSeq2000 using paired-end 100 bp reads. Per the source publication's procedure: SOAPnuke was used to process the raw data, with reads discarded if the reads contained adapters or uncalled bases, had a mean Phred below 15, or lacked an exact constant-primer or identifier match. High-quality paired reads were merged with COPE v1.2.5, and unique nucleotide sequences were defined as clonotypes. MiTCR v1.1 was used to align clonotypes to the IMGT TRBV, TRBD and TRBJ reference segments. Only V-J combinations with frequency above 0.0001, covering about 99% of repertoires, were analysed. The TCS score was defined as F50 (clonal expansion) divided by E x V (chaos), with BLOSUM62-based TCRdist calculated between CDR3 peptides within each V-J. Welch's t-statistics and random forest reduced fewer than 600 V-J features to 13, which were used in a naive Bayes classifier (R e1071). TCRdb cleaned the public reads at Q25 with fastp, built clones with MiXCR and kept in-frame beta chains. Entries that share a CDR3 protein sequence are merged under the most common genes and DNA. TCRdb's processing, not the study's, gives the V and J calls here. Recorded for this sample are about 600,000 distinct CDR3 sequences; about 14% of them occurred a single time. More than 6% of the sample is in the top ten clones.

The sequencing sample was made of blood. This chain is built from TRBV7-2 and TRBJ1-4, with 8 bases matching TRBD1. This TCR was sampled from a woman younger than 30 with Graves' ophthalmopathy. The DNA sequence is given as TGTGCCAGCAGCTTAGGCTACGGACAGGGACATGAAAAACTGTTTTTT. Its translation reads: CASSLGYGQGHEKLFF.